The T cell receptor (beta chain) described here comes from a study of T cell clusters in autoimmune cytopenias. Notes on the study in general: Exclusive TRB clusters were almost three-fold more numerous in healthy donors than in active autoimmune hepatitis. TRB repertoire shifts in secondary cytopenia and chronic lymphocytic leukemia mostly reflected lymphoma, not autoimmunity.

Germline V gives CDR1 SEHNR, CDR2 FQNEAQ (reference sequence). This CDR3 comprises 13 residues. Each sample's input was around 250 ng genomic DNA, roughly 38,000 genome equivalents. Multiplex touch-down PCR amplified TRB using TRB-A and TRB-B pools in one tube. TCRdb re-called the multiplex PCR reads and gives one entry per CDR3 protein, without DNA. The sample holds some 15,000 distinct CDR3 sequences. Points on this clonotype: Its antigen is unidentified.

The same specimen was also included in a second study, on T cell repertoires in aging, cancer and after chemotherapy. As reported in that work: Six age groups, ranging from 30 or younger to 70 or older, included the donors.

The J gene is TRBJ1-4, the V gene TRBV7-9. Specimen: peripheral blood. The clonotype originates from a human donor in good health. CDR3 in amino acids: CASSMWDNEKLFF.